Listed below are T cell receptor beta chains from one sample, sequenced in a study of blood T cell repertoires in COVID-19. The assay was immunoSEQ multiplex PCR, and TCRdb's table has in-frame clones only and misses some. The sample has about 170,000 clones, roughly 91% seen once; the top ten hold approximately 5%. Sequences were obtained from peripheral blood. These receptors originate from a man between 18 and 29 years old with COVID-19, enrolled during active disease. CDR3s include the opening cysteine and the closing phenylalanine or tryptophan. Fields, in order: D gene, clone size, V gene, J gene, CDR3 DNA, CDR3 protein. The D gene is left open where the match is weak. Clone size is shown for a subset of rows, as once, few, many or a class of expanded clone.

d_call: -; clone_size: -; v_call: TRBV27; j_call: TRBJ1-1; cdr3_nt: TGTGCCAGCAGTTTAAACCGGGGAGGCACTGAAGCTTTCTTT; cdr3_aa: CASSLNRGGTEAFF
d_call: -; clone_size: -; v_call: TRBV30; j_call: TRBJ2-7; cdr3_nt: TGTGCCTGGAGTTCCCCCCTTCTAAGGCCGGGGTTCACCCCGCTCGAGCAGTACTTC; cdr3_aa: CAWSSPLLRPGFTPLEQYF
d_call: -; clone_size: -; v_call: TRBV3-1/TRBV3-2; j_call: TRBJ2-1; cdr3_nt: TGTGCCAGCAGCCAAGATCTAGGAGGGGTGGCCTACAATGAGCAGTTCTTC; cdr3_aa: CASSQDLGGVAYNEQFF
d_call: TRBD1; clone_size: -; v_call: TRBV9; j_call: TRBJ2-7; cdr3_nt: TGTGCCAGCAGCGTAGAAGGGGGACAGGCCAGCCAGCAGTACTTC; cdr3_aa: CASSVEGGQASQQYF
d_call: TRBD2; clone_size: -; v_call: TRBV7-9; j_call: TRBJ2-7; cdr3_nt: TGTGCCAGCAGCTTAGTTCTAGCGGGAAAAACCGAGCAGTACTTC; cdr3_aa: CASSLVLAGKTEQYF
d_call: TRBD1; clone_size: -; v_call: TRBV30; j_call: TRBJ2-3; cdr3_nt: TGTGCCTGGACCCGGGACAGGGGTATGGTGGATACGCAGTATTTT; cdr3_aa: CAWTRDRGMVDTQYF
d_call: -; clone_size: once; v_call: TRBV7-2; j_call: TRBJ2-7; cdr3_nt: TGTGCCAGCAGCTTAGCGCTCGGGGTCTACGAGCAGTACTTC; cdr3_aa: CASSLALGVYEQYF
d_call: TRBD1; clone_size: -; v_call: TRBV6-5; j_call: TRBJ2-7; cdr3_nt: TGTGCCACCCCGGACGACAGGGGGGCCTACGAGCAGTACTTC; cdr3_aa: CATPDDRGAYEQYF
d_call: TRBD1; clone_size: -; v_call: TRBV6-2/TRBV6-3; j_call: TRBJ1-5; cdr3_nt: TGTGCCAGCAGTTACGGGACAGGGGGGCGGCAGCCCCAGCATTTT; cdr3_aa: CASSYGTGGRQPQHF
d_call: TRBD1; clone_size: -; v_call: TRBV5-8; j_call: TRBJ2-1; cdr3_nt: TGTGCCAGCAGCTTGGAAACAGGGGCCCCCTACAATGAGCAGTTCTTC; cdr3_aa: CASSLETGAPYNEQFF
d_call: -; clone_size: -; v_call: TRBV9; j_call: TRBJ1-2; cdr3_nt: TGTGCCAGCAGCGTAGCGCCAGGTCCCTATGGCTACACCTTC; cdr3_aa: CASSVAPGPYGYTF
d_call: -; clone_size: few; v_call: TRBV28; j_call: TRBJ1-2; cdr3_nt: TGTGCCAGCAGTTTGTCCAGAGGATTCTATGGCTACACCTTC; cdr3_aa: CASSLSRGFYGYTF
d_call: TRBD2; clone_size: -; v_call: TRBV19; j_call: TRBJ2-1; cdr3_nt: TGTGCCAGTAGTATAGGTAGCGGGGCCTACAATGAGCAGTTCTTC; cdr3_aa: CASSIGSGAYNEQFF
d_call: -; clone_size: -; v_call: TRBV6-5; j_call: TRBJ2-7; cdr3_nt: TGTGCCAGCAGTTACCGACACGCCTACGAGCAGTACTTC; cdr3_aa: CASSYRHAYEQYF
d_call: TRBD2; clone_size: -; v_call: TRBV7-2; j_call: TRBJ2-1; cdr3_nt: TGTGCCAGCAGCCCATGGACTAGCGGGAGATTTAATGAGCAGTTCTTC; cdr3_aa: CASSPWTSGRFNEQFF
d_call: -; clone_size: -; v_call: TRBV5-5; j_call: TRBJ2-1; cdr3_nt: TGTGCCAGCAGCTTGGTCCAGCGGCCTTTGTTCAATGAGCAGTTCTTC; cdr3_aa: CASSLVQRPLFNEQFF
d_call: TRBD2; clone_size: -; v_call: TRBV29-1; j_call: TRBJ2-2; cdr3_nt: TGCAGCGTCTCGGGACTAGCGGGAACCGGGGAGCTGTTTTTT; cdr3_aa: CSVSGLAGTGELFF
d_call: -; clone_size: -; v_call: TRBV9; j_call: TRBJ2-2; cdr3_nt: TGTGCCAGCAGCTACGGGACAATCGGGGAGCTGTTTTTT; cdr3_aa: CASSYGTIGELFF
d_call: TRBD1; clone_size: -; v_call: TRBV19; j_call: TRBJ1-6; cdr3_nt: TGTGCCAGTAGTATCCAGGGGGCTAATTCACCCCTCCACTTT; cdr3_aa: CASSIQGANSPLHF
d_call: TRBD1; clone_size: -; v_call: TRBV30; j_call: TRBJ1-2; cdr3_nt: TGTGCCTGGGAGGACAGGGGGCCCTTTGGCTACACCTTC; cdr3_aa: CAWEDRGPFGYTF